This T cell receptor beta chain was observed in a study of T cell responses to AZD1222 COVID-19 vaccine. The CDR3 length is 17 residues. Germline V CDR1 and CDR2: MNHNS, SASEGT. V lost 1 base and J lost 3; bases outside the gene matches: 6. TCRdb keeps only in-frame clones here, not all; method: immunoSEQ multiplex PCR. The sample shows under 200,000 clones, approximately 90% of them seen only once. The receptor was isolated from an adult in good health. The chain employs TRBV6-1 and TRBJ1-4; 9 nucleotides match TRBD1. Here the sequenced sample was peripheral blood, taken on day 0 of AZD1222 vaccination. The CDR3 spells CASSEVWTGVANEKLFF. DNA for the CDR3: TGTGCCAGCAGTGAAGTTTGGACAGGGGTGGCTAATGAAAAACTGTTTTTT.